This record looks at one TCR beta chain sequence and its context. As yet, its antigen is unknown. Each donor (without exception) was a healthy Caucasian. These data come from a study of identical twins. Study-level findings and limits: Out-of-frame alpha sequences shared by twins were enriched for low generation probability. Compared with models, monozygotic twins showed more out-of-frame TCR alpha sharing. Cord blood beta clonotypes present at high abundance carried fewer insertions; no such pattern appeared in memory repertoires.

The CDR3 is 13 amino acids. CDR1 GTSNPN and CDR2 SVGIG come from the germline V gene (reference sequence). Between the trimmed V and J ends, which lost 3 bases and 3 bases, there was a span of 9 bases. TCRdb reanalysed the 5' RACE reads using MiXCR and keeps one entry per CDR3 protein. Seen here are some 1,600,000 distinct CDR3 sequences, 25% to 35% observed once, and the top ten hold less than 0.35%. The receptor comes from a newborn girl in good health. Sequencing was carried out using cord blood. This sequence joins TRBV30 and TRBJ2-4, with a possible D match to TRBD1 (6 bases). The CDR3 is CAWRGAYKNIQYF. CDR3 DNA sequence: TGTGCCTGGAGGGGGGCCTACAAAAACATTCAGTACTTC.